This TCR beta chain emerged from a study of shared clonotypes between healthy human individuals. The CDR3 is 14 residues long. V lost 6 bases and J lost 12; bases outside the gene matches: 13. Germline V gene sequence: CDR1 MDHEN, CDR2 SYDVKM. Notes on the study in general: Some naive CD4 clonotypes, roughly 4.7%, turned up in common across four donors. The represented genetic and exposure-history diversity was limited by the small number of donors.

A word on this clone: Its specificity is unknown.

Some clones are missing from TCRdb's copy, which holds only in-frame ones; the method was immunoSEQ multiplex PCR. Here the sample spans 1.4 million or so clones, less than 99% being singletons. This receptor was taken from a man younger than 45 in good health. V usage is TRBV28 and J usage is TRBJ2-7; 11 bases fit TRBD2. Source material: naive CD4+ T cells sorted from blood. The subset is: CD45RA+ positively selected. The CDR3 nucleotides are TGTGCCAGCAGGAGTAGCGGGAGGGCCTTCATTCCGTACTTC. Translation gives CASRSSGRAFIPYF.